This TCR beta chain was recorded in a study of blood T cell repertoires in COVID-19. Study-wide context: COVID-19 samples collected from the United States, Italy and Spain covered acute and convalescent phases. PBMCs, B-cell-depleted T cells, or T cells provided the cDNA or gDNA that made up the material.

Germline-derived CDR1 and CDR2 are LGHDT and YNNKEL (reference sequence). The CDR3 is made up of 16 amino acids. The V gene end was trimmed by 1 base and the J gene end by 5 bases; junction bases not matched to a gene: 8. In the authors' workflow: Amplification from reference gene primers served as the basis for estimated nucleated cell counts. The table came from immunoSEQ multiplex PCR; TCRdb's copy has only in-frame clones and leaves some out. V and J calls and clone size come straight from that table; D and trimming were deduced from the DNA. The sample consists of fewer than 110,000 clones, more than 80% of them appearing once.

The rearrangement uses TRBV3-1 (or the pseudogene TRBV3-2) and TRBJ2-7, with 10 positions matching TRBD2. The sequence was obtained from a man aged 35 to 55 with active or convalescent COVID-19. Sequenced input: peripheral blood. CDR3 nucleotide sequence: TGTGCCAGCAGCCAAGTACTCAGCGGGAGGGCCCACGAGCAGTACTTC. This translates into CASSQVLSGRAHEQYF.